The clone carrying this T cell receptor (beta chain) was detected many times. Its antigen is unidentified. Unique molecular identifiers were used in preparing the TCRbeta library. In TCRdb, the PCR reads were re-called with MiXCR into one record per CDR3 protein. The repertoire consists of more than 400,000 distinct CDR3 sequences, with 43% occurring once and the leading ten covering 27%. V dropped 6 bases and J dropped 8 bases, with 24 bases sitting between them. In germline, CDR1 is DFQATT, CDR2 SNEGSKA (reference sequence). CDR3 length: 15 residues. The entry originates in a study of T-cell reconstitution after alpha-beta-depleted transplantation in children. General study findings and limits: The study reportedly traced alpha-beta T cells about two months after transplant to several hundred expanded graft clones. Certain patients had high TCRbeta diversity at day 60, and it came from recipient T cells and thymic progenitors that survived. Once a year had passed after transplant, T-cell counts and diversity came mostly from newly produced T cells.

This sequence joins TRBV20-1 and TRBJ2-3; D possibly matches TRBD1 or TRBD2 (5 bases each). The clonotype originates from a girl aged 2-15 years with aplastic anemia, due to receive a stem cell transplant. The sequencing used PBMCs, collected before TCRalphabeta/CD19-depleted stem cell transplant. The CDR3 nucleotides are TGCAGTGCATGGGGTAAGGGGCTCGGGATAGGTACGCAGTATTTT. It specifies CSAWGKGLGIGTQYF.